This TCR beta chain was sequenced during a study of blood T cell repertoires in COVID-19 (dated by TCRdb to the early 2020s). For context, the study as a whole: Collaborator samples came from the United States, Italy and Spain and covered acute and convalescent phases of COVID-19. Subjects who had been exposed to COVID-19, were actively infected with it, or had recovered from it provided the deeply sampled blood TCRbeta repertoires that made up the dataset. Where available, HLA class I and class II types were taken from metadata supplied by the sample provider and were not determined by assay-based typing. The material from the prospective study consisted of cDNA or gDNA derived from T cells, B-cell-depleted T cells, or PBMCs. The repertoires were released in a freely available public database meant as a resource for research on the immune response to SARS-CoV-2. The samples were drawn from the first 160 participants of the ongoing ImmuneRACE study and from 1,200 or so subjects provided by 6 global collaborators. Sample metadata almost always included a de-identified subject ID, COVID-19 status, age in years and sex.

Participants in the prospective study were enrolled through a virtual design, were aged roughly 18 to 90 years, and lived in roughly 26 United States geographic areas. To assign participants to cohorts, the prospective study relied on clinical history that participants themselves reported in a screening survey and a study questionnaire. Recovered participants in ImmuneRACE Cohort 3 were defined as having two consecutive negative NP/OP PCR tests, clearance from a healthcare professional, or resolution of symptoms. Mobile phlebotomists in the prospective study collected whole blood, serum and a nasopharyngeal or oropharyngeal swab from every participant. Prospective study participants could optionally give additional blood draws and questionnaires over a 2-month period. Blood samples from the prospective study were shipped frozen or at room temperature prior to DNA extraction. The CDR3 goes from the cysteine to the phenylalanine over 15 residues. Only CDR3 DNA remains: 45 bases, in frame from the first base. At the junction V is shortened by 1 base and J by 5 bases; bases outside the gene matches: 5. Based on the germline V gene (reference sequence), the CDR1 and CDR2 sequences are LGHDT and YNNKEL.

TCRbeta CDR3 regions were amplified from genomic DNA by means of the immunoSEQ Assay, a bias-controlled multiplex PCR. The original pipeline was this. Nucleated cell counts per sample were estimated from amplification of reference gene primers within the assay. To quantify the absolute abundance of each unique TCRbeta CDR3 rearrangement, sequence reads were collapsed and filtered. For each sample, productive Simpson clonality was calculated by taking the square root of Simpson's diversity index across productive rearrangements. The source is immuneACCESS, and TCRdb retained only in-frame sequences with V and J called. Part of the clones is not carried over; for the studies checked, unresolved V genes explain less than half of this, and the remainder is unexplained. The V and J calls and clone size come from that table; D and trimming were worked out from the DNA. Recorded for this sample are 100,000 to 150,000 clones; 70% to 90% of them occurred a single time. The ten largest clones take up less than 2.5% of the sample.

A remark on this clone: Its antigen specificity is not known. Base qualities are not provided; no much larger clone lies one nucleotide away.

Points the paper makes about the study in general: Clinical and demographic metadata were provided uncurated, with the amount varying by source and participant.

This receptor chain uses TRBV3-1 (or the pseudogene TRBV3-2) and TRBJ1-2; 9 nucleotides in the junction match TRBD1. The TCR comes from a woman in her 50s who had recovered from COVID-19. Sequencing used PBMCs or T cells enriched from blood (not recorded which). The CDR3 sequence is CASSQATGGWYGYTF. Read as DNA, the sequence is TGTGCCAGCAGCCAAGCAACAGGGGGCTGGTATGGCTACACCTTC.